The 5 T cell receptor beta chains below come from one sample, sequenced in a study of identical twins. TCRdb ran MiXCR on the 5' RACE reads and lists one entry per CDR3 protein. Among about 300,000 distinct CDR3 sequences listed, 9% to 15% were seen once. This sample also belongs to another study, concerning yellow fever vaccine responses in identical twins.

Sequencing was performed on CD8+ T cells sorted from blood. These receptors all come from a woman aged 18-29 years in good health.

This clonotype came up a few times. The chain is built from TRBV27 and TRBJ2-4; 10 bases fit TRBD1. With 5 bases clipped from V and 5 bases from J, the junction kept 3 bases outside the gene matches. CDR3 length: 14 amino acids. The germline V gene has CDR1 MNHEY and CDR2 SMNVEV (reference sequence). CDR3 DNA: TGTGCCAGCAGTATGGGGACAGGGGAAAACATTCAGTACTTC. Protein: CASSMGTGENIQYF.

CDR3 sequence: CASSLLVGQPQHF. Here the CDR3 DNA reads TGTGCCAGCTCCCTGCTGGTGGGCCAGCCCCAGCATTTT. The chain uses TRBV7-2 and TRBJ1-5, with D unresolved. Trimming left V 8 bases short and J 7 bases short, with 15 bases between. The CDR3 is 13 amino acids. The germline gives CDR1 SGHTA, CDR2 FQGNSA. Full variable domain (remainder filled in from reference TRBV7-2 and TRBJ1-5): GAGVSQSPSNKVTEKGKDVELRCDPISGHTALYWYRQSLGQGLEFLIYFQGNSAPDKSGLPSDRFSAERTGGSVSTLTIQRTQQEDSAVYLCASSLLVGQPQHFGDGTRLSIL.

The rearrangement links TRBV20-1 to TRBJ2-1; no clear D. Trimming removed 3 bases at V and 5 bases at J, with 14 bases between. This CDR3 is built from 14 residues. CDR1 DFQATT and CDR2 SNEGSKA come from the germline V gene (reference sequence). In nucleotides, the CDR3 is TGCAGTGCTAGGCCGAGGACGGAGAACAATGAGCAGTTCTTC. Translation gives CSARPRTENNEQFF.

The V call is TRBV10-2, the J call TRBJ1-1; D not certain. The CDR3 loop spans 16 amino acids. V lost 5 bases and J lost 0, with 16 bases in between. Germline V CDR1 and CDR2: WSHSY, SAAADI. This CDR3 reads CASSPMGGGLNTEAFF. DNA for the CDR3: TGCGCCAGCAGTCCCATGGGCGGCGGGTTGAACACTGAAGCTTTCTTT.

In this sample, this clonotype turned up many times. The chain has TRBV29-1 and TRBJ2-7, with D perhaps assigned TRBD1 or TRBD2 (6 bases each). CDR3 size: 15 residues. CDR1 is SQVTM and CDR2 is ANQGSEA in the germline V gene. The ends were cut back, 1 base at V and 2 bases at J, with 15 bases in the middle. CDR3 in amino acids: CSVEAGDGGPYEQYF. The CDR3 region has the DNA TGCAGCGTTGAAGCGGGAGACGGGGGCCCCTACGAGCAGTACTTC.